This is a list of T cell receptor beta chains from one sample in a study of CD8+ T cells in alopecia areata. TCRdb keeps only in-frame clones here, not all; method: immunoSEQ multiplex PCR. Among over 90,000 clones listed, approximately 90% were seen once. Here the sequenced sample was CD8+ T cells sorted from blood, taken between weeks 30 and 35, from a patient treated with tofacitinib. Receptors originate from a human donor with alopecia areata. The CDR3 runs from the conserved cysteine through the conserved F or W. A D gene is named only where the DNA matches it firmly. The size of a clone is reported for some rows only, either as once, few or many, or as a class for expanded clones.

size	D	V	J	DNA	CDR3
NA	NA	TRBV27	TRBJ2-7	TGTGCCAGCAGTTTAGGCAGTCCCAACTACTACGAGCAGTACTTC	CASSLGSPNYYEQYF
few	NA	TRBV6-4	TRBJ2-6	TGTGCCAGCAGTCCGGAGCCCTCTGGGGCCAACGTCCTGACTTTC	CASSPEPSGANVLTF
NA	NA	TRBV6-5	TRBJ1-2	TGTGCCAGCAGTTACTCGGGGCTGGGGAATGGCTACACCTTC	CASSYSGLGNGYTF
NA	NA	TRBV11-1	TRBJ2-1	TGTGCCAGCAGCCGGACGGGGAGGCTCAATGAGCAGTTCTTC	CASSRTGRLNEQFF
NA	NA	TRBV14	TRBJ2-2	TGTGCCAGCAGCCAATGGGCCCGACTCCCGAACACCGGGGAGCTGTTTTTT	CASSQWARLPNTGELFF
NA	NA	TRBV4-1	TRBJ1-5	TGCGCCAGCAGCCAAGACAGGGGTAGCAATCAGCCCCAGCATTTT	CASSQDRGSNQPQHF
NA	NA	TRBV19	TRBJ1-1	TGTGCCAGTAGTATAGGCAGGAACACTGAAGCTTTCTTT	CASSIGRNTEAFF
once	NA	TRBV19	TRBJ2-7	TGTGCCAGTAGTATGGAGCTTGCGGGCCCAACCTACGAGCAGTACTTC	CASSMELAGPTYEQYF
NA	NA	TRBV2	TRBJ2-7	TGTGCCAGCCTACAGGTATCCTACGAGCAGTACTTC	CASLQVSYEQYF
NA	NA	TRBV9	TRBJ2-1	TGTGCCAGCAGCCCCTTGTCAGGCGATGAGCAGTTCTTC	CASSPLSGDEQFF
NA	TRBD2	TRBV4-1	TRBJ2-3	TGCGCCAGCAGCCAAGATGGACTAGCGGGCTACCTGGATACGCAGTATTTT	CASSQDGLAGYLDTQYF
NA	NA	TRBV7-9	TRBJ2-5	TGTGCCAGCACCAGGTGGGAGGACAGGAAAGAGACCCAGTACTTC	CASTRWEDRKETQYF
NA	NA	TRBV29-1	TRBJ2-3	TGCAGCGTTGACCCAGGGACAGATACGCAGTATTTT	CSVDPGTDTQYF
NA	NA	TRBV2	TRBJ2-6	TGTGCCAGCACCGAGGATGGGGCTGGGGCCAACGTCCTGACTTTC	CASTEDGAGANVLTF
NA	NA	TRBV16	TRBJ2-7	TGTGCCAGCAGCCCAGTGTCGGGGTCCTACGAGCAGTACTTC	CASSPVSGSYEQYF
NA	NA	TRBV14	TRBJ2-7	TGTGCCAGCAGCCCCTTGGTTGGGCAGGCCTCCTACGAGCAGTACTTC	CASSPLVGQASYEQYF
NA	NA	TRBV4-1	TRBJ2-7	TGCGCCAGCAGCCAACAGGAGAACTACGAGCAGTACTTC	CASSQQENYEQYF
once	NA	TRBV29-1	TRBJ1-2	TGCAGCGTTGAAAGTTGGGGGCGCGGCTATGGCTACACCTTC	CSVESWGRGYGYTF